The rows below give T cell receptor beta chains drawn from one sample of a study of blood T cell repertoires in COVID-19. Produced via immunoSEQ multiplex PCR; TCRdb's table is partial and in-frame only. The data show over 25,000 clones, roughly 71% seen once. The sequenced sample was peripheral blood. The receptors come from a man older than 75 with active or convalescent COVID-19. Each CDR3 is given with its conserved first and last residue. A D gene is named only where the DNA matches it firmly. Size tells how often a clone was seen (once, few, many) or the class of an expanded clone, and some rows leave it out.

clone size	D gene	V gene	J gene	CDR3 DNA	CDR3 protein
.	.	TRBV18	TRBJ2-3	TGTGCCAGCTCACCTAACAGGGACTACACAGATACGCAGTATTTT	CASSPNRDYTDTQYF
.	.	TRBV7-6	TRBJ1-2	TGTGCCAGCAGCCCACAGGAGGGGCGGCTTAGCGGTGGCTACACCTTC	CASSPQEGRLSGGYTF
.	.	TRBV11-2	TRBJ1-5	TGTGCCAGCAGCTTTCGGGGCAATCAGCCCCAGCATTTT	CASSFRGNQPQHF
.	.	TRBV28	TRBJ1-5	TGTGCCAGCAGTTTCGGTTTGGCGGGGTTCAATCAGCCCCAGCATTTT	CASSFGLAGFNQPQHF
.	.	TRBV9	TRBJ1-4	TGTGCCAGCACCTCAGATGAAAAACTGTTTTTT	CASTSDEKLFF
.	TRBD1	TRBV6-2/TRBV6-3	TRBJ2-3	TGTGCCAGCAGCCCCAATACAGGGGCATTTACAGATACGCAGTATTTT	CASSPNTGAFTDTQYF
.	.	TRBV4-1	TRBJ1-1	TGCGCCAGCAGCCTCGAGCATGAAGCTTTCTTT	CASSLEHEAFF
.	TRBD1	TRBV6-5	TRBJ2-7	TGTGCCAGCAGGGGGGGACAGGCCCTCTCCTACGAGCAGTACTTC	CASRGGQALSYEQYF
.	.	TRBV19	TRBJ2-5	TGTGCCAGTAGTATAGATGGCCGGGGGGCGCGGGTTGAGACCCAGTACTTC	CASSIDGRGARVETQYF
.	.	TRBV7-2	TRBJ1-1	TGTGCCAGCAGCTTAGGCCAGGGTAGTACTGAAGCTTTCTTT	CASSLGQGSTEAFF
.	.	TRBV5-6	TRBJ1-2	TGTGCCAGCAGCTTGCGGGGAGCAAACTATGGCTACACCTTC	CASSLRGANYGYTF
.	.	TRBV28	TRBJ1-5	TGTGCCAGCATCGCGAGCAGGGTGGGTCAGCCCCAGCATTTT	CASIASRVGQPQHF
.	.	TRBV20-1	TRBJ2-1	TGCAGTGCTAGTGGGCAGGCAAGGCCAAGCTCCTACAATGAGCAGTTCTTC	CSASGQARPSSYNEQFF
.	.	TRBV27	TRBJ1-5	TGTGCCAGCAGCTCGCAGGGGCTTAGCAATCAGCCCCAGCATTTT	CASSSQGLSNQPQHF
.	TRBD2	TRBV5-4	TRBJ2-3	TGTGCCAGCAGCTTGGGCAGACTAGCGGGGACAGATACGCAGTATTTT	CASSLGRLAGTDTQYF
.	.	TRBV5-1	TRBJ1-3	TGCGCCAGCAGCCAATTAATAACAGGGGGAAACACCATATATTTT	CASSQLITGGNTIYF
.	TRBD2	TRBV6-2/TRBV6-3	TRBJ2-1	TGTGCCAGCAGTTATTCTAGCGGGAGTATCCATGAGCAGTTCTTC	CASSYSSGSIHEQFF
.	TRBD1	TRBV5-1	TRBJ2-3	TGCGCCAGCAGCTTGAGAGGGGGCTACACAGATACGCAGTATTTT	CASSLRGGYTDTQYF
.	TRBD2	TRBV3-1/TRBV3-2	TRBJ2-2	TGTGCCAGCAGCCAAGGACTAGCGGGTAACGGGGAGCTGTTTTTT	CASSQGLAGNGELFF
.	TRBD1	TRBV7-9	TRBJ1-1	TGTGCCAGCATCGTAGGGACAGGGTTCACTGAAGCTTTCTTT	CASIVGTGFTEAFF
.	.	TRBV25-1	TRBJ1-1	TGTGCCAGCAGTGAATATTCTAGACAGAAAGCTTTCTTT	CASSEYSRQKAFF
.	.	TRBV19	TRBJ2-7	TGTGCCAGTAGTCCGAGGGATCTACACGAGCAGTACTTC	CASSPRDLHEQYF
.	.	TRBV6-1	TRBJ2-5	TGTGCCAGCAGTGAATGGGTTAGCGGTGTTGTAAAGACCCAGTACTTC	CASSEWVSGVVKTQYF
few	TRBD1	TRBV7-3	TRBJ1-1	TGTGCCAGCAGCTTAGGCTACGGGACAGGACGGACTGAAGCTTTCTTT	CASSLGYGTGRTEAFF
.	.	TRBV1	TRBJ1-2	TGCACCAGTTCCGTTGACAGGGAGAAAAATGGCTACACCTTC	CTSSVDREKNGYTF
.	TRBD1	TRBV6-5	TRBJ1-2	TGTGCCAGCAGTTACTCGAAAGGGGGCCTCTATGGCTACACCTTC	CASSYSKGGLYGYTF
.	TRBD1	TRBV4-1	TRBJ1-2	TGCGCCAGCAGCCCCGGACAGGAGGCTAACTATGGCTACACCTTC	CASSPGQEANYGYTF
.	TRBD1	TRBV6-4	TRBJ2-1	TGTGCCAGCAGTGGGACAGGGGGCCGGTCGCCGCCCTACAATGAGCAGTTCTTC	CASSGTGGRSPPYNEQFF
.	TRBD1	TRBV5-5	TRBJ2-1	TGTGCCAGCACACCCCCCGGGGACAGGGGAAACAATGAGCAGTTCTTC	CASTPPGDRGNNEQFF
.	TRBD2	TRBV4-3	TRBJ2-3	TGCGCCAGCAGCCAAGATCTCAGCGGGGGGGCAAGAGTAGATACGCAGTATTTT	CASSQDLSGGARVDTQYF
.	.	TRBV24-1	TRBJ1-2	TGTGCCACCAGTGATGTGGGGCAGTTCTATGGCTACACCTTC	CATSDVGQFYGYTF
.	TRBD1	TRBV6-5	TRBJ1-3	TGTGCCACACAGGGGTCTGGAAACACCATATATTTT	CATQGSGNTIYF
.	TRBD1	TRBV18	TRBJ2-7	TGTGCCAGCTCACCGACAGGGGGCACGGACGAGCAGTACTTC	CASSPTGGTDEQYF
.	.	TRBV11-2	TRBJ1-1	TGTGCCAGCAGCTTTCAAATGAACACTGAAGCTTTCTTT	CASSFQMNTEAFF
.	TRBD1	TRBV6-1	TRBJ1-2	TGTGCCAGCAGTGAATTCGGGACAGATAACTATGGCTACACCTTC	CASSEFGTDNYGYTF
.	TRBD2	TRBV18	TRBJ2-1	TGTGCCAGCTCTCATAGGACTAGCGACCACAATGAGCAGTTCTTC	CASSHRTSDHNEQFF
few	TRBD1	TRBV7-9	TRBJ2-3	TGTGCCAGCAGCTTAGCGAGGGGGCTGGGAGATACGCAGTATTTT	CASSLARGLGDTQYF
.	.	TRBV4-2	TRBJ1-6	TGTGCCAGCAGCCAAGAGCCAGGGTGGAATTCACCCCTCCACTTT	CASSQEPGWNSPLHF
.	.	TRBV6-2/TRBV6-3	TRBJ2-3	TGTGCCAGCAGCCCCGGCACAGGGTCTAGCACAGATACGCAGTATTTT	CASSPGTGSSTDTQYF
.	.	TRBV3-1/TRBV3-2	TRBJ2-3	TGTGCCAGCAGCCAGGCCGACAGCGATACGCAGTATTTT	CASSQADSDTQYF
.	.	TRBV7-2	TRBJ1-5	TGTGCCAGCAGCGCAGACGGGGTAACGTATCAGCCCCAGCATTTT	CASSADGVTYQPQHF
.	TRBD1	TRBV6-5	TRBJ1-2	TGTGCCAGCAGTTACCTTACAGGGGACTATGGCTACACCTTC	CASSYLTGDYGYTF
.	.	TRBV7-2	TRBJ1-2	TGTGCCAGCAGCTCGGACTACCGCTATGGCTACACCTTC	CASSSDYRYGYTF
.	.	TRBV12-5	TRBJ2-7	TGTGCTAGTGGTTTTTTTGGCAGGGACGAGCAGTACTTC	CASGFFGRDEQYF